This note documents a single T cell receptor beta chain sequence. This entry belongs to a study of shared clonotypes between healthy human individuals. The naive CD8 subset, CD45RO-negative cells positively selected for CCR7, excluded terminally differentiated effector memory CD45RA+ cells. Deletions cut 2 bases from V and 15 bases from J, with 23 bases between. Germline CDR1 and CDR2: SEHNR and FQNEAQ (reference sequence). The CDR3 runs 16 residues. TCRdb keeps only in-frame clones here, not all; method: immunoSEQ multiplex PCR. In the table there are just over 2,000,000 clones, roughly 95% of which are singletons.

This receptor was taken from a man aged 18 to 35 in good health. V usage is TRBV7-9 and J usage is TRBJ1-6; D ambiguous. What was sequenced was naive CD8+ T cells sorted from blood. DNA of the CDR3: TGTGCCAGCAGCTTAAGTTATTTAGGGCAGAACGGCGACCTCCACTTT. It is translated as CASSLSYLGQNGDLHF.